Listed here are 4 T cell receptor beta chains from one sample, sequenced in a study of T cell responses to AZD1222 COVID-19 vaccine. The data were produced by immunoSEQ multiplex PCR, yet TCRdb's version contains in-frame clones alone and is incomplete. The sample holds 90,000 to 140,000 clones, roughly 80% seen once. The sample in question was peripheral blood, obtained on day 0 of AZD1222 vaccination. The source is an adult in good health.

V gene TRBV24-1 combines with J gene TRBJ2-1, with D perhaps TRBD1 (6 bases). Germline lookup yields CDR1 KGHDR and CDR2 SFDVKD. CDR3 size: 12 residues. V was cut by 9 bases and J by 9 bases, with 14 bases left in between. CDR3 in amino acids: CATSTGYGEQFF. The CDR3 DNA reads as TGTGCCACCTCCACAGGGTATGGTGAGCAGTTCTTC.

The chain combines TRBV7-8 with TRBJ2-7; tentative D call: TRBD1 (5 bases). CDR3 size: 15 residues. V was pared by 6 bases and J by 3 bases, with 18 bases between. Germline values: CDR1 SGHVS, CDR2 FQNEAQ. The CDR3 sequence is CASSLTGLGNYEQYF. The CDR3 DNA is TGTGCCAGCAGTTTAACAGGTTTAGGGAACTACGAGCAGTACTTC.

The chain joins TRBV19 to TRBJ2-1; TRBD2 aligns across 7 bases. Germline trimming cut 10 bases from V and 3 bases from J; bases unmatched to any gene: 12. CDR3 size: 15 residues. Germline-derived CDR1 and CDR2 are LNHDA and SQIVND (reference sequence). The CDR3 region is CATQPPGGGYNEQFF. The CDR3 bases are TGTGCCACCCAACCCCCGGGCGGGGGCTACAATGAGCAGTTCTTC. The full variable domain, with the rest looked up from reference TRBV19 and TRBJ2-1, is DGGITQSPKYLFRKEGQNVTLSCEQNLNHDAMYWYRQDPGQGLRLIYYSQIVNDFQKGDIAEGYSVSREKKESFPLTVTSAQKNPTAFYLCATQPPGGGYNEQFFGPGTRLTVL.

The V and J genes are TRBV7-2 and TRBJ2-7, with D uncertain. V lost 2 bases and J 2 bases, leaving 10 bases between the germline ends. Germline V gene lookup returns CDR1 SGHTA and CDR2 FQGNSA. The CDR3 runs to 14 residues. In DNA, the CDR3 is TGTGCCAGCAGCTTATTCGGCAGTACCTACGAGCAGTACTTC. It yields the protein CASSLFGSTYEQYF. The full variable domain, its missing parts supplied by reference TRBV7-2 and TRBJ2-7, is GAGVSQSPSNKVTEKGKDVELRCDPISGHTALYWYRQSLGQGLEFLIYFQGNSAPDKSGLPSDRFSAERTGGSVSTLTIQRTQQEDSAVYLCASSLFGSTYEQYFGPGTRLTVT.